The 19 T cell receptor beta chains in this list originate from one sample, sequenced in a study of siplizumab effects on memory and regulatory T cells. Using immunoSEQ multiplex PCR, the repertoire was profiled, and TCRdb retains in-frame clones only, with some absent. The sample has around 100,000 clones; 80% to 95% are singletons. Sample: CD4+ T cells sorted from blood. The receptors originated from a human donor in good health.

V gene TRBV7-3 combines with J gene TRBJ1-4; a weak D match, TRBD1 (5 bases). CDR1 is SGHTA and CDR2 is FQGTGA in the germline V gene. The CDR3 covers 14 residues. V was shortened by 4 bases and J by 8 bases, with 14 bases between the two germline ends. Here the CDR3 reads CASSSSDQGEKLFF. DNA for the CDR3: TGTGCCAGCAGCTCCTCGGACCAGGGCGAAAAACTGTTTTTT.

CDR3 residues: CASSPTGDGTYEQYF. CDR3 DNA: TGCGCCAGCAGCCCAACCGGGGACGGTACCTACGAGCAGTACTTC. The chain has TRBV5-1 and TRBJ2-7; D is tentatively TRBD1 or TRBD2 (5 bases each). V gave up 4 bases and J gave up 2 bases, with 16 bases separating them. Germline V gene lookup returns CDR1 SGHRS and CDR2 YFSETQ. The CDR3 sequence is 15 residues long.

V is TRBV6-6 and J is TRBJ2-5, with D possibly TRBD2 on 6 matching bases. The CDR3 runs to 14 residues. Germline V gene data show CDR1 as MNHNY and CDR2 as SVGAGI (reference sequence). V was pared by 5 bases and J by 5 bases, with 15 bases between. In DNA, the CDR3 is TGTGCCAGCAGTGGGGGTGGTCTAGCGGAGACCCAGTACTTC. Its translation: CASSGGGLAETQYF.

The V call is TRBV29-1, the J call TRBJ1-3, with TRBD1 matching 12 bases. Trimming at V came to 0 bases and at J to 8 bases, leaving 8 bases not matched to a gene. CDR1 is SQVTM, CDR2 ANQGSEA, per germline. The CDR3 is 16 amino acids. The CDR3 coding sequence is TGCAGCGTTGAAGAGGGGACAGGGGGCCAATTTTACACCATATATTTT. Translation gives CSVEEGTGGQFYTIYF.

The chain employs TRBV5-1 and TRBJ2-7, with 8 bases that match TRBD1. Germline V lookup: CDR1 SGHRS, CDR2 YFSETQ. The CDR3 runs to 14 residues. Trimming removed 4 bases from V and 4 bases from J; junction bases left unmatched: 7. This CDR3 is CASSPYRGVYEQYF. CDR3 bases: TGCGCCAGCAGCCCGTACAGGGGGGTTTACGAGCAGTACTTC.

V and J are TRBV7-9 and TRBJ2-3; D could derive from TRBD1 or TRBD2 (6 bases each). The CDR3 runs 13 residues. V dropped 0 bases and J dropped 9 bases, with 10 bases sitting between them. Germline V lookup: CDR1 SEHNR, CDR2 FQNEAQ (reference sequence). The CDR3 spells CASSLAGGPTQYF. CDR3 nucleotides: TGTGCCAGCAGCTTAGCGGGGGGCCCAACGCAGTATTTT.

The gene calls are TRBV7-3 and TRBJ2-1; TRBD1 might be the D (5 bases). V was trimmed by 2 bases and J by 5 bases, leaving 13 bases between them. Per the germline V gene, CDR1 is SGHTA and CDR2 is FQGTGA. CDR3 size: 15 residues. The CDR3 coding sequence is TGTGCCAGCAGCTTATGGGCAGGGCGAAACAATGAGCAGTTCTTC. It translates to CASSLWAGRNNEQFF.

The J gene is TRBJ2-5, the V gene TRBV18; possible D gene TRBD2, 5 bases. There are 13 residues in the CDR3. The germline V gene encodes CDR1 KGHSH and CDR2 LQKENI. V gave up 1 base and J gave up 4 bases, with 7 bases separating them. As DNA, the CDR3 is TGTGCCAGCTCACCACTGCGGGCAGAGACCCAGTACTTC. Amino acid sequence: CASSPLRAETQYF.

This chain links TRBV5-6 with TRBJ2-1; the D gene is possibly TRBD1 (5 bases). V lost 4 bases and J lost 8, with 25 bases in between. Germline CDR1 reads SGHDT; CDR2 reads YYEEEE. The CDR3 is 17 residues long. The CDR3 bases are TGTGCCAGCAGCCGAATAGTTGGGGCGTCACTGAGGTATGAGCAGTTCTTC. This codes for CASSRIVGASLRYEQFF.

The V gene is TRBV4-2, the J gene TRBJ2-2; D possibly corresponds to TRBD1 (6 bases). Trimming cost V 0 bases and J 2 bases, with 10 bases left between them. CDR3 length: 16 amino acids. Germline values: CDR1 LGHNA, CDR2 YNFKEQ. The DNA for the CDR3 is TGTGCCAGCAGCCAAGATACCGGGACAAACACCGGGGAGCTGTTTTTT. Protein: CASSQDTGTNTGELFF.

This clone was seen a single time. The rearrangement links TRBV6-1 to TRBJ1-5, with D possibly matching TRBD1 (5 bases). This CDR3 has 15 amino acids. Germline V CDR1 and CDR2: MNHNS, SASEGT. V lost 6 bases and J lost 0, with 12 bases in between. The CDR3 spells CASRWDGYSNQPQHF. In DNA form, the CDR3 reads TGTGCCAGCAGATGGGACGGTTATAGCAATCAGCCCCAGCATTTT.

The chain recombines TRBV6-4 with TRBJ2-1; D unresolved. CDR1 and CDR2 from the germline V gene are MRHNA and SNTAGT. The CDR3 has 15 amino acids. Trimming removed 4 bases at V and 4 bases at J, with 14 bases between. CDR3 sequence: CASSASPGGYNEQFF. The CDR3 nucleotides are TGTGCCAGCAGTGCTTCCCCCGGTGGGTACAATGAGCAGTTCTTC.

This clone was seen once. The V and J genes are TRBV9 and TRBJ2-1; tentative D call: TRBD2 (5 bases). Germline loops: CDR1 SGDLS, CDR2 YYNGEE. CDR3 length: 14 residues. With 4 bases removed from V and 9 bases from J, the gap between germline ends came to 17 bases. CDR3 protein: CASSPVGGSSEQFF. As DNA, the CDR3 is TGTGCCAGCAGCCCAGTCGGCGGGTCTTCTGAGCAGTTCTTC.

The rearrangement joins TRBV18 to TRBJ2-2; 12 nucleotides align to TRBD2. Germline V lookup: CDR1 KGHSH, CDR2 LQKENI. The CDR3 length is 17 residues. V lost 3 bases, J lost 3 bases, and 5 bases stayed unmatched. CDR3 in amino acids: CASSPRTSGEYTGELFF. The CDR3 DNA is TGTGCCAGCTCACCTCGGACTAGCGGGGAGTACACCGGGGAGCTGTTTTTT. Drawing the rest from reference TRBV18 and TRBJ2-2, the complete variable domain is NAGVMQNPRHLVRRRGQEARLRCSPMKGHSHVYWYRQLPEEGLKFMVYLQKENIIDESGMPKERFSAEFPKEGPSILRIQQVVRGDSAAYFCASSPRTSGEYTGELFFGEGSRLTVL.

The rearrangement joins TRBV18 to TRBJ1-1; D remains ambiguous. The CDR3 extends over 12 amino acids. Germline CDR1 KGHSH, CDR2 LQKENI. V was pared by 2 bases and J by 7 bases, with 8 bases between. CDR3 DNA sequence: TGTGCCAGCTCACCAGAAAGAGGTGAAGCTTTCTTT. This gives the protein CASSPERGEAFF.

The V gene is TRBV19, the J gene TRBJ2-5; TRBD2 agrees at 12 bases. The V and J ends lost 5 bases and 6 bases, in that order; junction bases with no gene match: 10. The CDR3 loop spans 16 amino acids. Germline loops: CDR1 LNHDA, CDR2 SQIVND (reference sequence). The CDR3: CASSAASGGAPKTQYF. The CDR3 coding sequence is TGTGCCAGTAGTGCTGCTAGCGGGGGGGCCCCGAAGACCCAGTACTTC.

V gene TRBV19 combines with J gene TRBJ1-4, with TRBD1 matching 7 bases. This CDR3 spans 16 amino acids. Per germline, CDR1 LNHDA and CDR2 SQIVND (reference sequence). V was clipped by 5 bases and J by 8 bases; unmatched bases: 14. CDR3 region: CASSHGATGRGEKLFF. The CDR3 coding sequence is TGTGCCAGTAGTCATGGGGCGACAGGGAGGGGCGAAAAACTGTTTTTT.

The chain links TRBV11-3 to TRBJ2-1, with 7 bases identical to TRBD2. The V gene end was trimmed by 5 bases and the J gene end by 7 bases; junction bases not matched to a gene: 17. CDR1 is SGHNT and CDR2 is YENEEA in the germline V gene. This CDR3 is built from 17 residues. The CDR3 DNA follows: TGTGCCAGCAGCCCTGGACTAGTTAGTTTTAGTCGAAATGAGCAGTTCTTC. It encodes CASSPGLVSFSRNEQFF.

This clone was counted between two and nine times. This chain uses TRBV7-2 with TRBJ1-2; TRBD1 matches 9 bases. The CDR3 totals 12 residues. The V and J ends lost 4 bases and 8 bases, in that order; junction bases with no gene match: 2. CDR1 is SGHTA and CDR2 is FQGNSA in the germline V gene. In nucleotides, the CDR3 is TGTGCCAGCAGCTACAGGGGGCGCGGCTACACCTTC. Encoded protein: CASSYRGRGYTF.